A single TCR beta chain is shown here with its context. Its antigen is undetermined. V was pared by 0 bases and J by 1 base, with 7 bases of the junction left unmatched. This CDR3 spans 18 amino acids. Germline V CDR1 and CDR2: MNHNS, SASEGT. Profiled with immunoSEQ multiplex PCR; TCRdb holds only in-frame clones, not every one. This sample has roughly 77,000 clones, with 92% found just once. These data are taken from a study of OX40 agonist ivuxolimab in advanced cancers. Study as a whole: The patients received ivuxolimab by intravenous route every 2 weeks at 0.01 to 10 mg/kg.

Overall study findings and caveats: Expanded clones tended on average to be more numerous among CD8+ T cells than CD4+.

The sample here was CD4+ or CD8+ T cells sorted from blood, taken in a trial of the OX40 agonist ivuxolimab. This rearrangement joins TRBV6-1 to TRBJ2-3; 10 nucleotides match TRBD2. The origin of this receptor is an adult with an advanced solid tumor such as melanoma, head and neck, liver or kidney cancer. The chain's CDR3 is CASSEAVAGGLGTDTQYF. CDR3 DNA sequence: TGTGCCAGCAGTGAAGCGGTAGCGGGAGGTTTGGGCACAGATACGCAGTATTTT.